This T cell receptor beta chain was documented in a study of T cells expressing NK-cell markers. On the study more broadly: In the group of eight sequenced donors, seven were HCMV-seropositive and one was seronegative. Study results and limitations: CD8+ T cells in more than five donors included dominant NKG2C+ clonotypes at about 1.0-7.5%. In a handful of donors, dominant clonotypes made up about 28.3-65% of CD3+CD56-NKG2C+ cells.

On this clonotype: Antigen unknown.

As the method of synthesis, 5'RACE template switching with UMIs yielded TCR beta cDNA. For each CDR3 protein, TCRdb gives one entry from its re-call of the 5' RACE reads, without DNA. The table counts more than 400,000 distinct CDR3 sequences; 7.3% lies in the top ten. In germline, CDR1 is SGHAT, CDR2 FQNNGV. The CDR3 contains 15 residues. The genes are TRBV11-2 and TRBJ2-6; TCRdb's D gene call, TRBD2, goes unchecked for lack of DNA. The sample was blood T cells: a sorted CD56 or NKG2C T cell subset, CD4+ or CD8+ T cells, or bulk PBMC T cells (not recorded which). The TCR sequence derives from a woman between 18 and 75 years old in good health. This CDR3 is CASSQRGSGANVLTF.